Listed below are T cell receptor beta chains from one sample, sequenced in a study of blood T cells in healthy people across ages. MiXCR, run by TCRdb on the 5' RACE reads, gives a single entry per CDR3 protein. In the table there are 650,000 or so distinct CDR3 sequences, roughly half of which are singletons. Material for sequencing was blood. The source of these receptors is a woman older than 75 in good health. Each CDR3 is given with its conserved first and last residue. A D gene is named only where the DNA matches it firmly. The listing skips clone size in some rows; elsewhere it reads once, few, many or a size class.

D	V	J	size	CDR3	DNA
TRBD2	TRBV2	TRBJ2-7	many	CASSEAPSGRREQYF	TGTGCCAGCAGTGAAGCGCCTAGCGGGAGACGCGAGCAGTACTTC
-	TRBV9	TRBJ2-3	many	CASSAPGATGTQYF	TGTGCCAGCAGCGCGCCTGGGGCTACGGGTACGCAGTATTTT
TRBD1	TRBV5-1	TRBJ2-7	many	CASSLGTGVVSYEQYF	TGCGCCAGCAGCTTGGGGACAGGGGTTGTCTCCTACGAGCAGTACTTC
-	TRBV20-1	TRBJ1-2	-	CSARGGVFYGYTF	TGCAGTGCTCGGGGTGGCGTTTTCTATGGCTACACCTTC
TRBD1	TRBV12-3/TRBV12-4	TRBJ1-1	many	CASSWTGGGTEAFF	TGTGCCAGCAGTTGGACAGGGGGCGGAACTGAAGCTTTCTTT
-	TRBV12-3/TRBV12-4	TRBJ1-1	-	CTSSLGPGNTEAFF	TGTACCAGCAGTTTAGGTCCAGGGAACACTGAAGCTTTCTTT
-	TRBV7-9	TRBJ2-7	-	CASSRTESYEQYF	TGTGCCAGCAGCCGGACTGAGAGCTACGAGCAGTACTTC
-	TRBV12-3/TRBV12-4	TRBJ2-5	-	CASTPNGPRETQYF	TGTGCCAGCACTCCAAATGGCCCCCGAGAGACCCAGTACTTC
TRBD1	TRBV11-2	TRBJ2-1	once	CASSLSEQGKEFF	TGTGCCAGCAGCTTAAGTGAACAGGGGAAGGAGTTCTTC
TRBD1	TRBV11-2	TRBJ2-2	-	CASTSGTGTNTGELFF	TGTGCCAGCACCTCCGGGACAGGGACGAACACCGGGGAGCTGTTTTTT
TRBD1	TRBV5-1	TRBJ2-1	-	CASSRQGGGGEQFF	TGCGCCAGCAGCCGACAGGGGGGTGGTGGTGAGCAGTTCTTC
-	TRBV12-3/TRBV12-4	TRBJ2-3	-	CASRFRSDTQYF	TGTGCCAGCAGATTTCGGTCGGATACGCAGTATTTT
-	TRBV4-2	TRBJ1-2	-	CASTRDTDGYGYTF	TGTGCCAGCACCAGGGACACTGACGGCTATGGCTACACCTTC
-	TRBV12-3/TRBV12-4	TRBJ2-3	-	CASSFRASQSTDTQYF	TGTGCCAGCAGTTTTAGAGCGAGCCAAAGCACAGATACGCAGTATTTT
-	TRBV18	TRBJ2-1	many	CASSPFARVVDEQFF	TGTGCCAGCTCACCATTCGCCAGGGTGGTCGATGAGCAGTTCTTC
-	TRBV6-6	TRBJ1-2	-	CATGEPRNYGYTF	TGTGCCACGGGGGAACCACGCAACTATGGCTACACCTTC
-	TRBV21-1	TRBJ2-1	-	CASRDTTSGSYEQFF	TGTGCCAGCAGAGATACAACTAGCGGGAGTTATGAGCAGTTCTTC
TRBD2	TRBV7-2	TRBJ2-1	once	CASSLSGIPYNEQFF	TGTGCCAGCAGTCTAAGCGGGATCCCCTACAATGAGCAGTTCTTC
-	TRBV7-9	TRBJ2-3	few	CASSLVHDTQYF	TGTGCCAGCAGCTTAGTGCACGATACGCAGTATTTT
TRBD2	TRBV6-2/TRBV6-3	TRBJ2-7	-	CASRTRTSGKSYEQYF	TGTGCCAGCCGAACTCGGACTAGCGGGAAGTCCTACGAGCAGTACTTC
TRBD2	TRBV10-3	TRBJ2-3	-	CAIGCVGGGTDTQYF	TGTGCCATCGGGTGCGTTGGGGGGGGAACAGATACGCAGTATTTT
-	TRBV12-3/TRBV12-4	TRBJ1-5	-	CASSNGADHQHQHF	TGTGCCAGCAGCAATGGGGCAGATCATCAGCACCAGCATTTT
-	TRBV11-2	TRBJ2-3	-	CASSLWVPPFADTQYF	TGTGCCAGCAGCTTATGGGTCCCCCCCTTCGCAGATACGCAGTATTTT
-	TRBV7-9	TRBJ1-6	-	CASSVGTPKALHF	TGTGCCAGCAGCGTCGGGACACCGAAGGCCCTCCACTTT